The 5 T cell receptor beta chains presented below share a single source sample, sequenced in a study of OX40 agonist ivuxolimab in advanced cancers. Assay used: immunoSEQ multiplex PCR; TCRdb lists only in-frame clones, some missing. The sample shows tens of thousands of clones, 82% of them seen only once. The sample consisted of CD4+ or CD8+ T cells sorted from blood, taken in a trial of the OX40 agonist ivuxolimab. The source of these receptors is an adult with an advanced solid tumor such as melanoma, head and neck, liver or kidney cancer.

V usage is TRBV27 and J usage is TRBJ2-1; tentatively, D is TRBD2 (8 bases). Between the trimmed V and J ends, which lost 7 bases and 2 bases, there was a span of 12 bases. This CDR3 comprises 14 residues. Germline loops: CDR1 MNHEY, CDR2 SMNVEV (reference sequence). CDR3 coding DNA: TGTGCCAGCACGGGAGGGGGCGCCTACAATGAGCAGTTCTTC. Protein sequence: CASTGGGAYNEQFF.

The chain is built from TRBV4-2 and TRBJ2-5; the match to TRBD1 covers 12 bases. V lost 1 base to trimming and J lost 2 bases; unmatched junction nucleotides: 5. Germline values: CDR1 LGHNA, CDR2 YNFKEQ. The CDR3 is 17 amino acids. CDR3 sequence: CASSQVAGQGAQETQYF. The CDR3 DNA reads TGTGCCAGCAGCCAAGTCGCGGGACAGGGGGCGCAAGAGACCCAGTACTTC.

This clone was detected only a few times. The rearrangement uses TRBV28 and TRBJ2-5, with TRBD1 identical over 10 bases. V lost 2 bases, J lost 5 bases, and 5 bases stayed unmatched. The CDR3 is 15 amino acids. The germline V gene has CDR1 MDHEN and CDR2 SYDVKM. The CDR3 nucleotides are TGTGCCAGCAGTTTAGGGACAGGGGTTATGGAGACCCAGTACTTC. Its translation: CASSLGTGVMETQYF.

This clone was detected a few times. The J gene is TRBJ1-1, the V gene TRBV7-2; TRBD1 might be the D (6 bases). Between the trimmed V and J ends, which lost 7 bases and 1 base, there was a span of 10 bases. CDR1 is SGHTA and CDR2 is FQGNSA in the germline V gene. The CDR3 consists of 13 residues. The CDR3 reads CASTPDRNTEAFF. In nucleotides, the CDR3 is TGTGCCAGCACCCCGGACAGGAACACTGAAGCTTTCTTT.

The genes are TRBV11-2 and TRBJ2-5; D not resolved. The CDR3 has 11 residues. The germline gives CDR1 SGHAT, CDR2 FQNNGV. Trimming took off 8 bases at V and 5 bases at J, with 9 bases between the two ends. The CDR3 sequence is CASLLGETQYF. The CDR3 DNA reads TGTGCCAGCCTTCTAGGGGAGACCCAGTACTTC. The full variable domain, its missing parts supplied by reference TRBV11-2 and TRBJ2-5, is EAGVAQSPRYKIIEKRQSVAFWCNPISGHATLYWYQQILGQGPKLLIQFQNNGVVDDSQLPKDRFSAERLKGVDSTLKIQPAKLEDSAVYLCASLLGETQYFGPGTRLLVL.